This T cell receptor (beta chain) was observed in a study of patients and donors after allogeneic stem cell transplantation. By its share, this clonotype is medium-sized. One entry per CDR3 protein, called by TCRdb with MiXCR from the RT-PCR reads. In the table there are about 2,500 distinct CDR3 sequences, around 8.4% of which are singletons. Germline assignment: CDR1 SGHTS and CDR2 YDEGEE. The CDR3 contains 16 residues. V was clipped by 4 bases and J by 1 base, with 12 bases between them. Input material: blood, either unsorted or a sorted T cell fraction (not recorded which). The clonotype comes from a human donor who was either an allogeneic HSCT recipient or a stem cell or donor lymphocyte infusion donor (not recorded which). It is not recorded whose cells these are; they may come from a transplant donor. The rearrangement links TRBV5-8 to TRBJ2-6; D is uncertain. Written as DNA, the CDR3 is TGTGCCAGCAGCCCCCGACTTAGATCTGGGGCCAACGTCCTGACTTTC. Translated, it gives CASSPRLRSGANVLTF.